This T cell receptor (beta chain) appears in the sequencing data of a study of blood T cell repertoires in COVID-19. Study summary: Specimens from acute and convalescent COVID-19 originated in the United States, Italy and Spain.

Germline V gene data show CDR1 as MNHEY and CDR2 as SMNVEV (reference sequence). The CDR3 runs to 15 residues. Between the trimmed V and J ends, which lost 3 bases and 0 bases, there was a span of 12 bases. Participants spanned ages about 18 to 100 years and resided in 20 to 30 US areas. Recovered status applied to Cohort 3 donors who had two consecutive negative PCRs. It also applied to those with clearance or with symptom resolution. Authors' data handling: Counts of nucleated cells, estimated from reference gene primer amplification, were obtained. Measured with immunoSEQ multiplex PCR; TCRdb has only the in-frame clones, and not every one. The V and J calls and clone size come from that table; D and trimming were worked out from the DNA. This table holds 250,000 or so clones, 70% to 90% found once.

J is TRBJ2-7 and V is TRBV27; D is perhaps TRBD1 (6 bases). The sequence was obtained from a woman aged 45-60 years who had recovered from COVID-19. The sample taken for sequencing was PBMCs or T cells enriched from blood (not recorded which). The CDR3 here is CASSFLGQSSYEQYF. The CDR3 DNA reads TGTGCCAGCAGTTTCCTCGGACAGAGCTCCTACGAGCAGTACTTC.